The clone carrying this T cell receptor (beta chain) was counted a single time. No antigen is known for it. The source of the sample is a study of cytomegalovirus exposure and HLA in healthy donors. Study outcomes and limitations: Among the sequence variants, a highly shared cluster was likely an artifact of sequencing.

The CDR3 extends over 14 amino acids. The germline V and J ends were trimmed by 4 bases and 10 bases, with 15 bases remaining between them. In germline, CDR1 is SGHRS, CDR2 YFSETQ. PCR was performed using 60 Vbeta and 13 Jbeta primers. The repertoire was sequenced with immunoSEQ multiplex PCR; TCRdb's copy has only in-frame clones and lacks some. Of 150,000 to 200,000 clones listed, around 90% are singletons. This sequence originates from a woman aged 18-35 years in good health and CMV-seronegative. The rearrangement joins TRBV5-1 to TRBJ1-6; D may be TRBD1 (6 bases). Sequencing was done on a sample of PBMCs. The CDR3 loop reads CASSPGQSGSPLHF. The DNA for the CDR3 is TGCGCCAGCAGCCCAGGACAGTCGGGGTCACCCCTCCACTTT. The variable domain in full, with the rest retrieved from reference TRBV5-1 and TRBJ1-6, is KAGVTQTPRYLIKTRGQQVTLSCSPISGHRSVSWYQQTPGQGLQFLFEYFSETQRNKGNFPGRFSGRQFSNSRSEMNVSTLELGDSALYLCASSPGQSGSPLHFGNGTRLTVT.